The rows below give T cell receptor beta chains drawn from one sample of a study of molecular identifiers for immune sequencing clone quantification. MiXCR was run by TCRdb on the PCR reads, yielding one entry per CDR3 protein. The repertoire holds about 640,000 distinct CDR3 sequences, with 15% to 20% as singletons. The source material was naive CD8+ T cells from blood, with Jurkat cell RNA spiked in. Source of these receptors: a human donor in good health. Some libraries in this study had Jurkat cell RNA spiked in. CDR3s include the opening cysteine and the closing phenylalanine or tryptophan. The D gene is left open where the match is weak. Not all rows give a size; the values are once, few, many and, for expanded clones, a class.

V: TRBV5-1; length: 14; D: NA; size: many; J: TRBJ2-7; CDR3: CASSFNQGTYEQYF; DNA: TGCGCCAGCAGCTTCAACCAGGGGACCTACGAGCAGTACTTC
V: TRBV19; length: 15; D: NA; size: NA; J: TRBJ2-7; CDR3: CSSSMLGSQRYEQYF; DNA: TGTTCCAGTAGTATGCTAGGGAGCCAGCGCTACGAGCAGTACTTC
V: TRBV7-9; length: 17; D: TRBD1; size: many; J: TRBJ2-7; CDR3: CASSLGLGTGPSGEQYF; DNA: TGTGCCAGCAGCTTAGGCCTCGGGACAGGGCCATCGGGCGAGCAGTACTTC
V: TRBV27; length: 15; D: TRBD2; size: few; J: TRBJ2-7; CDR3: CASSLTPGGLGEQYF; DNA: TGTGCCAGCAGTTTAACCCCCGGGGGGTTGGGCGAGCAGTACTTC
V: TRBV7-2; length: 17; D: TRBD1; size: many; J: TRBJ2-1; CDR3: CASSSDTGTGTYNEQFF; DNA: TGTGCCAGCAGCTCTGATACCGGGACAGGGACTTACAATGAGCAGTTCTTC
V: TRBV4-2; length: 15; D: NA; size: few; J: TRBJ1-5; CDR3: CASSQDSGLGVPQHF; DNA: TGTGCCAGCAGCCAAGATTCCGGTTTGGGGGTGCCCCAGCATTTT
V: TRBV27; length: 13; D: NA; size: few; J: TRBJ2-2; CDR3: CASSFSMAGELFF; DNA: TGTGCCAGCAGTTTTTCTATGGCCGGGGAGCTGTTTTTT
V: TRBV20-1; length: 18; D: TRBD2; size: NA; J: TRBJ2-3; CDR3: CSARGLANTEVVASTSCF; DNA: TGTAGTGCTAGGGGACTAGCCAACACAGAAGTCGTAGCCAGCACTTCTTGTTTT
V: TRBV20-1; length: 13; D: TRBD1; size: many; J: TRBJ2-5; CDR3: CSARRTGEETQYF; DNA: TGCAGTGCTAGAAGGACAGGGGAAGAGACCCAGTACTTC
V: TRBV11-2; length: 17; D: TRBD2; size: many; J: TRBJ2-1; CDR3: CASSLPGLAGRGNEQFF; DNA: TGTGCCAGCAGCTTACCGGGACTAGCGGGGAGAGGCAATGAGCAGTTCTTC
V: TRBV15; length: 15; D: NA; size: NA; J: TRBJ2-2; CDR3: CATSTEELRTGELFF; DNA: TGTGCCACCAGCACCGAAGAGCTTCGTACCGGGGAGCTGTTTTTT
V: TRBV15; length: 15; D: TRBD1; size: NA; J: TRBJ1-1; CDR3: CATSRDQTGGTEAFF; DNA: TGTGCCACCAGCAGAGATCAAACAGGGGGCACTGAAGCTTTCTTT
V: TRBV5-4; length: 13; D: NA; size: many; J: TRBJ1-1; CDR3: CASSLEGANEAFF; DNA: TGTGCCAGCAGCTTGGAAGGGGCCAATGAAGCTTTCTTT
V: TRBV11-2; length: 15; D: NA; size: many; J: TRBJ2-3; CDR3: CASSPDGTFTDTQYF; DNA: TGTGCCAGCAGCCCCGACGGGACTTTCACAGATACGCAGTATTTT
V: TRBV29-1; length: 9; D: NA; size: many; J: TRBJ2-1; CDR3: CSGGNEQFF; DNA: TGCAGCGGTGGAAATGAGCAGTTCTTC
V: TRBV4-1; length: 16; D: TRBD1; size: many; J: TRBJ1-5; CDR3: CASSDGTGSSNQPQHF; DNA: TGCGCCAGCAGCGATGGGACAGGGAGTAGCAATCAGCCCCAGCATTTT
V: TRBV20-1; length: 17; D: TRBD1; size: many; J: TRBJ1-6; CDR3: CSASELDRVQLYSPLHF; DNA: TGCAGTGCTTCCGAATTGGACAGGGTGCAGTTATATTCACCCCTCCACTTT
V: TRBV6-1; length: 18; D: NA; size: few; J: TRBJ1-5; CDR3: CASSARDTETYSNQPQHF; DNA: TGTGCCAGCAGCGCCCGGGACACCGAAACTTATAGCAATCAGCCCCAGCATTTT
V: TRBV30; length: 14; D: TRBD1; size: few; J: TRBJ2-7; CDR3: CAWSPGTGSYEQYF; DNA: TGTGCCTGGAGTCCCGGGACAGGCTCCTACGAGCAGTACTTC
V: TRBV6-5; length: 14; D: NA; size: many; J: TRBJ1-1; CDR3: CASSYGAGTAEAFF; DNA: TGTGCCAGCAGTTACGGGGCAGGGACCGCTGAAGCTTTCTTT
V: TRBV27; length: 14; D: NA; size: many; J: TRBJ2-2; CDR3: CASSLLLGTGELFF; DNA: TGTGCCAGCAGTTTATTATTAGGAACCGGGGAGCTGTTTTTT
V: TRBV30; length: 10; D: NA; size: few; J: TRBJ2-5; CDR3: CAWSTETQYF; DNA: TGTGCCTGGAGTACCGAGACCCAGTACTTC
V: TRBV27; length: 12; D: NA; size: many; J: TRBJ2-3; CDR3: CASSLGKDTQYF; DNA: TGTGCCAGCAGTTTAGGGAAAGATACGCAGTATTTT
V: TRBV12-3/TRBV12-4; length: 15; D: NA; size: many; J: TRBJ2-3; CDR3: CASSVGGGRTDTQYF; DNA: TGTGCCAGCAGCGTAGGGGGAGGGCGTACAGATACGCAGTATTTT
V: TRBV4-3; length: 13; D: NA; size: many; J: TRBJ1-1; CDR3: CASSQADPTEAFF; DNA: TGCGCCAGCAGCCAAGCCGATCCCACTGAAGCTTTCTTT
V: TRBV5-5; length: 14; D: NA; size: few; J: TRBJ2-7; CDR3: CASSFYGTLYEQYF; DNA: TGTGCCAGCAGCTTTTATGGGACACTGTACGAGCAGTACTTC
V: TRBV30; length: 14; D: TRBD1; size: NA; J: TRBJ1-2; CDR3: CAWSVLTGGDGYTF; DNA: TGTGCCTGGAGCGTTCTCACAGGGGGAGATGGCTACACCTTC
V: TRBV7-2; length: 15; D: NA; size: few; J: TRBJ2-7; CDR3: CASSFFGQSSYEQYF; DNA: TGTGCCAGCAGCTTTTTCGGACAGAGCTCCTACGAGCAGTACTTC
V: TRBV6-6; length: 16; D: TRBD1; size: many; J: TRBJ2-5; CDR3: CASSLLPGTGKETQYF; DNA: TGTGCCAGCAGCTTACTCCCCGGGACAGGAAAAGAGACCCAGTACTTC
V: TRBV7-9; length: 12; D: TRBD1; size: few; J: TRBJ1-2; CDR3: CAGTGEAYGYTF; DNA: TGTGCCGGTACAGGGGAGGCCTATGGCTACACCTTC
V: TRBV11-2; length: 13; D: NA; size: NA; J: TRBJ1-2; CDR3: CASSFQGNVDYTF; DNA: TGTGCCAGCAGCTTCCAGGGGAACGTAGACTACACCTTC
V: TRBV27; length: 15; D: NA; size: NA; J: TRBJ2-2; CDR3: CASSLWQGPTGELFF; DNA: TGTGCCAGCAGTTTATGGCAGGGACCCACCGGGGAGCTGTTTTTT
V: TRBV9; length: 16; D: NA; size: few; J: TRBJ2-7; CDR3: CASSGGGGGGHYEQYF; DNA: TGTGCCAGCTCCGGTGGGGGAGGAGGGGGGCATTACGAGCAGTACTTC
V: TRBV2; length: 15; D: NA; size: many; J: TRBJ2-2; CDR3: CASSEESTSAGELFF; DNA: TGTGCCAGCAGTGAAGAGTCAACGTCGGCCGGGGAGCTGTTTTTT
V: TRBV28; length: 15; D: NA; size: many; J: TRBJ1-5; CDR3: CASQPTVGENQPQHF; DNA: TGTGCCAGCCAGCCGACAGTAGGCGAGAATCAGCCCCAGCATTTT
V: TRBV6-5; length: 16; D: TRBD2; size: few; J: TRBJ2-1; CDR3: CASSSLLAGEYNEQFF; DNA: TGTGCCAGCAGTTCATTACTAGCGGGAGAATACAATGAGCAGTTCTTC
V: TRBV7-9; length: 13; D: NA; size: many; J: TRBJ2-7; CDR3: CASSLLLQDEQYF; DNA: TGTGCCAGCAGCCTACTGCTACAGGACGAGCAGTACTTC
V: TRBV7-6; length: 14; D: NA; size: many; J: TRBJ2-6; CDR3: CASSATLGANVLTF; DNA: TGTGCCAGCAGCGCCACCCTTGGGGCCAACGTCCTGACTTTC
V: TRBV28; length: 14; D: NA; size: NA; J: TRBJ1-6; CDR3: CASKGLGYNSPLHF; DNA: TGTGCCAGCAAGGGTCTAGGGTATAATTCACCCCTCCACTTT
V: TRBV5-4; length: 12; D: NA; size: many; J: TRBJ2-1; CDR3: CASSFLGNEQFF; DNA: TGTGCCAGCAGCTTCTTGGGCAATGAGCAGTTCTTC